One and the same sample provided the 2 T cell receptor beta chains below, sequenced in a study of blood T cells in healthy people across ages. Next came a second PCR, run for about 6 to 12 cycles, which used a sample-barcoded 5' primer along with a J-beta primer mix. Using its own MiXCR run on the 5' RACE reads, TCRdb lists one record per CDR3 protein. The sample has fewer than 800,000 distinct CDR3 sequences, about 34% seen once. The sequenced sample consisted of blood. The receptor set was obtained from a woman over 75 in good health.

This clonotype was observed a handful of times. CDR3 region: CASSPGLWGSMNTEAFF. Here the CDR3 DNA reads TGCGCCAGCAGCCCGGGACTCTGGGGTAGTATGAACACTGAAGCTTTCTTT. The rearrangement uses TRBV5-1 and TRBJ1-1, with a possible D match to TRBD1 (5 bases). Trimming removed 4 bases from V and 0 bases from J, with 19 bases in between. Germline-derived CDR1 and CDR2 are SGHRS and YFSETQ. The CDR3 has 17 residues.

This clonotype was found many times. The V and J genes are TRBV7-8 and TRBJ2-3, with TRBD2 identical over 8 bases. In germline, CDR1 is SGHVS, CDR2 FQNEAQ. J gave up 4 bases and V 5 bases, and 11 bases lay outside the gene matches. CDR3 length: 16 residues. The CDR3 DNA follows: TGTGCCAGCAGCCCGGTATCGGCGGGGGGCTCAGATACGCAGTATTTT. The encoded protein is CASSPVSAGGSDTQYF.